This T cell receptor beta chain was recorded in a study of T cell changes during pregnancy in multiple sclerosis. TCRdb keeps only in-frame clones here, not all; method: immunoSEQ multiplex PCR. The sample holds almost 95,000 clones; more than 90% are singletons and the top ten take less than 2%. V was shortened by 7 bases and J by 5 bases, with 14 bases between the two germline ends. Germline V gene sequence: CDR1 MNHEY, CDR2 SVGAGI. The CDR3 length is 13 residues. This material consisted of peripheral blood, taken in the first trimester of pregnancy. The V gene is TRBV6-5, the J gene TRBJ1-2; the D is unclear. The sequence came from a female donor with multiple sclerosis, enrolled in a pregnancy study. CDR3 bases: TGTGCCAGCACCAGAAAGCCGGGTTATGGCTACACCTTC. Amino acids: CASTRKPGYGYTF.